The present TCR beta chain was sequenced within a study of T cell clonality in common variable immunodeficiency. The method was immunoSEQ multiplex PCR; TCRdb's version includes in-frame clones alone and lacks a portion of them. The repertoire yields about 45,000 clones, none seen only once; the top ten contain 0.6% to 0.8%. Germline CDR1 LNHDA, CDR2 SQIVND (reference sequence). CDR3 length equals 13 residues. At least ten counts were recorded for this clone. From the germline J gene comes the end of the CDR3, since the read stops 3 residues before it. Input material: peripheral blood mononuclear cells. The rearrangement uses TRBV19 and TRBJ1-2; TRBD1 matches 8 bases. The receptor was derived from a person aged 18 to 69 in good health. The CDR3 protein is CASSIDRGIRYTF. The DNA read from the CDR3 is TGTGCCAGTAGTATCGACAGGGGAATTCGC.